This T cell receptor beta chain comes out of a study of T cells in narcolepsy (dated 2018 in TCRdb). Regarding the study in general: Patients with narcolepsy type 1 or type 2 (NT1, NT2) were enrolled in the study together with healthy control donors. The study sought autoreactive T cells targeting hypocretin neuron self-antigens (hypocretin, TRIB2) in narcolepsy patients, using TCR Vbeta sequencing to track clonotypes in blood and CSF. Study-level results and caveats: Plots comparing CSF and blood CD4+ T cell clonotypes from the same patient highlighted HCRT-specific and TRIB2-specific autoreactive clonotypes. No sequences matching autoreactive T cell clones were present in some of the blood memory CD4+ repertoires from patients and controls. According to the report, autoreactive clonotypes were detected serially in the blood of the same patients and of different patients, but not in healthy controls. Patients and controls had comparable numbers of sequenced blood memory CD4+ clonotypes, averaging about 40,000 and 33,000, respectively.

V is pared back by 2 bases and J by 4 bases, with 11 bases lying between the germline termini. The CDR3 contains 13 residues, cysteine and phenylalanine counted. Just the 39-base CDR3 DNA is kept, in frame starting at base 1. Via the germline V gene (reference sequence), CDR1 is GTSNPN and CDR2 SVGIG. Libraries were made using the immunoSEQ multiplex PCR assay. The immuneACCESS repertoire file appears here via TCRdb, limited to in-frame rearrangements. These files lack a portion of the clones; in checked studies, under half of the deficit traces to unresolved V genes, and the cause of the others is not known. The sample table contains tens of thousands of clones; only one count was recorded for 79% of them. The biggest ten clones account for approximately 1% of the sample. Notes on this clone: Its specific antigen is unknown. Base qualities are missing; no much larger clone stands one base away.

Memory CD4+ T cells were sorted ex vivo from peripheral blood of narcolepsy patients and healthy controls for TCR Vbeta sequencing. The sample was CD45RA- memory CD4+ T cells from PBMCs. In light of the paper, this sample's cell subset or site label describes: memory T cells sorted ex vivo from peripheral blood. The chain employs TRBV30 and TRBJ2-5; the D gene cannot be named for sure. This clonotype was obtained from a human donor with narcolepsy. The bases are TGTGCCTGGAGTCGTAGGAGTTCAGAGACCCAGTACTTC. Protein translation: CAWSRRSSETQYF.